Shown below are 32 T cell receptor beta chains from a single sample sequenced in a study of blood T cell repertoires in COVID-19. Profiling relied on immunoSEQ multiplex PCR, and the TCRdb table lists in-frame clones only, not all of them. The table lists about 350,000 clones, 88% of them singletons, with 1% in the top ten. Material for sequencing was PBMCs or T cells enriched from blood (not recorded which). The source is a woman younger than 45 who had been exposed to COVID-19.

The rearrangement uses TRBV5-6 and TRBJ1-5; D perhaps matches TRBD1 (6 bases). Trimming took 4 bases from V and 7 from J, leaving 15 bases between them. The CDR3 has 14 residues. Germline CDR1 is SGHDT and CDR2 is YYEEEE. The CDR3 sequence: CASSEQGMSQPQHF. The CDR3, as DNA: TGTGCCAGCAGCGAACAGGGTATGAGCCAGCCCCAGCATTTT.

The rearrangement joins TRBV10-3 to TRBJ2-1; possible D gene TRBD1, 7 bases. Per the germline V gene, CDR1 is ENHRY and CDR2 is SYGVKD. Trimming removed 7 bases at V and 5 bases at J, with 15 bases between. CDR3 size: 14 residues. CDR3 protein: CAINPRGADNEQFF. The CDR3 DNA reads as TGTGCCATCAACCCCAGGGGGGCCGACAATGAGCAGTTCTTC.

The chain employs TRBV11-1 and TRBJ2-6, with D tentatively TRBD1 (6 bases). V lost 5 bases and J lost 1, with 9 bases in between. The CDR3 contains 15 residues. Germline V gene lookup returns CDR1 SGHAT and CDR2 FQDESV (reference sequence). The CDR3 sequence: CASSLGQSGANVLTF. The CDR3 region has the DNA TGTGCCAGCAGCCTTGGACAGTCTGGGGCCAACGTCCTGACTTTC.

The chain joins TRBV19 to TRBJ1-5; D gene uncertain. Looked up from germline, CDR1 is LNHDA and CDR2 is SQIVND (reference sequence). Trimming took off 3 bases at V and 5 bases at J, with 14 bases between the two ends. The CDR3 extends over 15 amino acids. CDR3 nucleotide sequence: TGTGCCAGTAGTATCAATAGGAGGGTGCATCAGCCCCAGCATTTT. This translates into CASSINRRVHQPQHF.

A single count supports this clone. The chain combines TRBV5-1 with TRBJ2-4; D might be TRBD1 (6 bases). The V end lost 3 bases, the J end lost 5 bases, and 15 bases lay between the germline ends. The germline V gene encodes CDR1 SGHRS and CDR2 YFSETQ. There are 15 residues in the CDR3. CDR3 sequence reads: CASSSRPGDQNIQYF. CDR3 nucleotides: TGCGCCAGCAGCTCCCGCCCAGGGGACCAAAACATTCAGTACTTC.

This chain connects TRBV13 to TRBJ1-2; 7 nucleotides agree with TRBD1. J lost 4 bases, V lost 4 bases, and 9 bases had no gene match. Looked up from germline, CDR1 is PRHDT and CDR2 is FYEKMQ (reference sequence). This CDR3 is 15 amino acids long. In DNA, the CDR3 is TGTGCCAGCAGCTCACAGGGGTTTGGCAGCTATGGCTACACCTTC. This gives the protein CASSSQGFGSYGYTF.

The rearrangement links TRBV18 to TRBJ2-5; the match to TRBD2 covers 10 bases. The CDR3 covers 15 residues. CDR1 KGHSH and CDR2 LQKENI come from the germline V gene. Losses at the gene ends were 3 bases for V and 7 bases for J; bases not matched to a gene: 8. In DNA form, the CDR3 reads TGTGCCAGCTCACCGTACAGCGGGAGGGCCGGGACCCAGTACTTC. Its translation: CASSPYSGRAGTQYF. Full variable domain (missing parts from reference TRBV18 and TRBJ2-5): NAGVMQNPRHLVRRRGQEARLRCSPMKGHSHVYWYRQLPEEGLKFMVYLQKENIIDESGMPKERFSAEFPKEGPSILRIQQVVRGDSAAYFCASSPYSGRAGTQYFGPGTRLLVL.

This chain uses TRBV6-5 with TRBJ2-7; D might be TRBD2 (6 bases). CDR3 length equals 15 residues. Trimming stripped 1 base from V and 1 base from J, with 11 bases between. The germline V gene has CDR1 MNHEY and CDR2 SVGAGI. Written as DNA, the CDR3 is TGTGCCAGCAGTTACTGGCGGGGACGGTCCTACGAGCAGTACTTC. This gives the protein CASSYWRGRSYEQYF.

The genes are TRBV7-9 and TRBJ1-2; the match to TRBD1 covers 9 bases. The trim removed 3 bases at V and 6 bases at J, leaving 5 bases unmatched. The germline gives CDR1 SEHNR, CDR2 FQNEAQ (reference sequence). The CDR3 contains 14 residues. The CDR3 region has the DNA TGTGCCAGCAGCTTCGACGGACAGGGGAATGGCTACACCTTC. Translated: CASSFDGQGNGYTF. The whole variable domain, filled in from reference TRBV7-9 and TRBJ1-2, reads DTGVSQNPRHKITKRGQNVTFRCDPISEHNRLYWYRQTLGQGPEFLTYFQNEAQLEKSRLLSDRFSAERPKGSFSTLEIQRTEQGDSAMYLCASSFDGQGNGYTFGSGTRLTVV.

The V and J genes are TRBV19 and TRBJ1-6, with 12 bases that match TRBD1. The CDR3 spans 16 residues. The V and J ends lost 9 bases and 4 bases, in that order; junction bases with no gene match: 7. Germline CDR1 is LNHDA and CDR2 is SQIVND (reference sequence). The CDR3, as DNA: TGTGCCAGCAAACCGGGACAGGGGGCGTATAATTCACCCCTCCACTTT. Its protein product is CASKPGQGAYNSPLHF.

The gene calls are TRBV12-5 and TRBJ1-4; no firm D call. The CDR3 has 14 amino acids. Deletions cut 5 bases from V and 0 bases from J, with 7 bases between. The germline V gene has CDR1 LGHNT and CDR2 FRNRAP. This CDR3 reads CASGLDSTNEKLFF. The CDR3 DNA follows: TGTGCTAGTGGTCTGGACTCAACTAATGAAAAACTGTTTTTT.

This chain links TRBV21-1 with TRBJ2-6; TRBD1, as called in the table, went unchecked against the DNA. TRBV21-1 is given as a pseudogene. The CDR3 covers 21 residues. The CDR3 is CASTPTIDRGALPSGANVLTF. In DNA, the CDR3 is TGTGCCAGCACCCCAACGATTGACAGGGGGGCCCTCCCCTCTGGGGCCAACGTCCTGACTTTC.

The J gene is TRBJ2-7, the V gene TRBV5-8, with TRBD2 as a possible D gene (6 bases). V gave up 1 base and J gave up 0 bases, with 26 bases separating them. Germline V gene sequence: CDR1 SGHTS, CDR2 YDEGEE. The CDR3 consists of 20 residues. Here the CDR3 reads CASSLTRVGGSRTSSYEQYF. The CDR3 nucleotides read TGTGCCAGCAGCTTGACTCGAGTGGGGGGATCTAGGACGAGCTCCTACGAGCAGTACTTC. Full variable domain (remainder filled in from reference TRBV5-8 and TRBJ2-7): EAGVTQSPTHLIKTRGQQATLRCSPISGHTSVYWYQQALGLGLQFLLWYDEGEERNRGNFPPRFSGRQFPNYSSELNVNALELEDSALYLCASSLTRVGGSRTSSYEQYFGPGTRLTVT.

The chain has TRBV28 and TRBJ2-5; the D gene is possibly TRBD1 (6 bases). Per the germline V gene, CDR1 is MDHEN and CDR2 is SYDVKM. The CDR3 consists of 18 residues. V was cut by 6 bases and J by 4 bases, with 27 bases left in between. The chain's CDR3 is CASSIFWGPGQKGETQYF. In nucleotides, the CDR3 is TGTGCCAGCAGCATATTTTGGGGACCGGGACAAAAGGGAGAGACCCAGTACTTC. The full variable domain, its missing parts supplied by reference TRBV28 and TRBJ2-5, is DVKVTQSSRYLVKRTGEKVFLECVQDMDHENMFWYRQDPGLGLRLIYFSYDVKMKEKGDIPEGYSVSREKKERFSLILESASTNQTSMYLCASSIFWGPGQKGETQYFGPGTRLLVL.

The CDR3 DNA reads as TGTGCTAGTGGTTTAGGGACTAGCGGGGACAATGAGCAGTTCTTC. This translates into CASGLGTSGDNEQFF. The chain carries TRBV12-5 and TRBJ2-1, with 13 nucleotides matching TRBD2. The J segment lost 5 bases and the V segment lost 3 bases, leaving 1 base of the junction unmatched. The CDR3 spans 15 residues. CDR1 and CDR2 (germline): LGHNT, FRNRAP.

J is TRBJ1-2 and V is TRBV28; D may be TRBD1 (6 bases). With 10 bases removed from V and 8 bases from J, the gap between germline ends came to 26 bases. The CDR3 extends over 15 amino acids. CDR1 and CDR2 from the germline V gene are MDHEN and SYDVKM. The CDR3 spells CAITRGFRGIGGYTF. For the CDR3, the DNA is TGTGCCATCACCAGGGGTTTTCGAGGAATCGGGGGCTACACCTTC.

The gene calls are TRBV5-4 and TRBJ2-1; 10 bases line up with TRBD1. V shed 4 bases and J 8 bases; nucleotides not matched to a gene: 9. The CDR3 contains 15 residues. Germline V gene lookup returns CDR1 SGHNT and CDR2 YYREEE (reference sequence). CDR3 DNA: TGTGCCAGCAGCCACGTCCGACAGGGGGCGGATGAGCAGTTCTTC. Its protein product is CASSHVRQGADEQFF.

The V call is TRBV9, the J call TRBJ2-7, with TRBD2 matching over 14 bases. This CDR3 contains 17 residues. Germline V CDR1 and CDR2: SGDLS, YYNGEE. V was pared by 3 bases and J by 10 bases, with 15 bases of the junction left unmatched. The CDR3 nucleotides are TGTGCCAGCAGCGCACGTCCGGGACTAGCGGGAGAAGGGCCCCAGTACTTC. It encodes CASSARPGLAGEGPQYF.

The CDR3 DNA reads as TGTGCCAGCAGCTTAGCCCTCGGGACAGGGGGAACGGAGACCCAGTACTTC. Translated, it gives CASSLALGTGGTETQYF. The chain combines TRBV13 with TRBJ2-5, with 11 nucleotides matching TRBD1. V lost 1 base, J lost 5 bases, and 9 bases stayed unmatched. Germline CDR1 PRHDT, CDR2 FYEKMQ (reference sequence). The CDR3 consists of 17 residues.

The V gene is TRBV5-1, the J gene TRBJ2-1; 8 bases fit TRBD2. V lost 0 bases to trimming and J lost 5 bases; unmatched junction nucleotides: 10. The CDR3 runs to 17 residues. The germline CDR1 and CDR2 sequences are SGHRS and YFSETQ. The CDR3 region has the DNA TGCGCCAGCAGCTTGGGAAACAGCGGGAGTCTCGACAATGAGCAGTTCTTC. Translated: CASSLGNSGSLDNEQFF.

The chain joins TRBV27 to TRBJ2-3; TRBD2 matches 7 bases. CDR3 length: 16 amino acids. Germline CDR1 reads MNHEY; CDR2 reads SMNVEV (reference sequence). Losses at the gene ends were 4 bases for V and 4 bases for J; bases not matched to a gene: 11. CDR3 bases: TGTGCCAGCAGTTCCCCGGGGGGTTTGAGATCAGATACGCAGTATTTT. This translates into CASSSPGGLRSDTQYF.

The rearrangement links TRBV19 to TRBJ2-2, with 8 bases that match TRBD2. The CDR3 has 15 amino acids. Germline V lookup: CDR1 LNHDA, CDR2 SQIVND (reference sequence). The V segment lost 7 bases and the J segment 5 bases; nucleotides outside the gene matches: 9. Here the CDR3 reads CASIPGGRRTGELFF. CDR3 DNA: TGTGCCAGTATACCGGGAGGGAGGAGAACCGGGGAGCTGTTTTTT. The complete variable domain, with remaining parts taken from reference TRBV19 and TRBJ2-2, reads DGGITQSPKYLFRKEGQNVTLSCEQNLNHDAMYWYRQDPGQGLRLIYYSQIVNDFQKGDIAEGYSVSREKKESFPLTVTSAQKNPTAFYLCASIPGGRRTGELFFGEGSRLTVL.

V usage is TRBV7-8 and J usage is TRBJ2-2, with 13 bases matching TRBD2. CDR1 is SGHVS, CDR2 FQNEAQ, per germline. The CDR3 contains 17 residues. J lost 5 bases, V lost 0 bases, and 3 bases had no gene match. The DNA of the CDR3 is TGTGCCAGCAGCTTAGCTTTACTAGCGGGAGGGACCGGGGAGCTGTTTTTT. This translates into CASSLALLAGGTGELFF.

V usage is TRBV7-2 and J usage is TRBJ2-1, with TRBD2 identical over 7 bases. The CDR3 is 15 amino acids. Germline assignment: CDR1 SGHTA and CDR2 FQGNSA. V was clipped by 7 bases and J by 4 bases; unmatched bases: 10. CDR3 DNA: TGTGCCAGCAATACCTACGGGGGGTATTACAATGAGCAGTTCTTC. Its translation is CASNTYGGYYNEQFF.

The chain's CDR3 is CASRRTGGEQYF. CDR3 sequence (DNA): TGTGCCAGCAGGAGGACAGGGGGCGAGCAGTACTTC. This rearrangement joins TRBV28 to TRBJ2-7; 10 bases are shared with TRBD1. From germline, CDR1 is MDHEN and CDR2 SYDVKM. The CDR3 runs to 12 residues. The ends lost 6 bases at V and 6 bases at J; junction bases unmatched: 2.

The chain uses TRBV5-4 and TRBJ1-1, with D perhaps TRBD1 (5 bases). There are 15 residues in the CDR3. Trimming left V 3 bases short and J 1 base short, with 13 bases between. In germline, CDR1 is SGHNT, CDR2 YYREEE (reference sequence). The CDR3 coding sequence is TGTGCCAGCAGCTCGTTAGACGGGGGGAACACTGAAGCTTTCTTT. Its translation is CASSSLDGGNTEAFF.

The rearrangement uses TRBV9 and TRBJ2-7; TRBD1 agrees at 7 bases. The CDR3 extends over 15 amino acids. Trimming removed 1 base from V and 4 bases from J; junction bases left unmatched: 8. Germline V gene sequence: CDR1 SGDLS, CDR2 YYNGEE. The CDR3 coding sequence is TGTGCCAGCAGCGTATCAGGGACAGCCCAATACGAGCAGTACTTC. Amino acid sequence: CASSVSGTAQYEQYF.

The CDR3 DNA reads TGTGCCACCAAGGACAGCACCTACTCTGGAAACACCATATATTTT. Translating gives CATKDSTYSGNTIYF. The chain uses TRBV28 and TRBJ1-3; tentatively, D is TRBD1 (6 bases). Trimming pared 10 bases from V and 0 bases from J, leaving 16 bases between. Germline V CDR1 and CDR2: MDHEN, SYDVKM. CDR3 length: 15 residues.

This clone was observed a few times. V and J are TRBV7-9 and TRBJ2-1; D might be TRBD2 (7 bases). The CDR3 has 14 amino acids. Deletions cut 2 bases from V and 5 bases from J, with 10 bases between. Germline assignment: CDR1 SEHNR and CDR2 FQNEAQ (reference sequence). The CDR3 loop reads CASSLSRGHNEQFF. The CDR3 coding sequence is TGTGCCAGCAGCTTATCGCGGGGGCACAATGAGCAGTTCTTC.

The chain recombines TRBV3-1 (or the pseudogene TRBV3-2) with TRBJ2-5, with a possible D match to TRBD2 (5 bases). Trimming left V 6 bases short and J 0 bases short, with 5 bases between. Per the germline V gene, CDR1 is LGHDT and CDR2 is YNNKEL (reference sequence). The CDR3 sequence is 12 residues long. The CDR3: CASSSDQETQYF. DNA of the CDR3: TGTGCCAGCAGTAGCGACCAAGAGACCCAGTACTTC.

The V call is TRBV12-3 or TRBV12-4, the J call TRBJ2-3; D remains unclear. Trimming pared 4 bases from V and 6 bases from J, leaving 8 bases between. This CDR3 spans 12 amino acids. CDR3 sequence reads: CASSSRRDTQYF. CDR3 DNA sequence: TGTGCCAGCAGTTCCCGCCGGGATACGCAGTATTTT.

This clone appeared once. This chain links TRBV23-1 with TRBJ2-3; TRBD1 matches at 8 bases. TRBV23-1 is sorted into the ORF group, with uncertain function. The CDR3 sequence is 16 residues long. The V and J ends lost 2 bases and 3 bases, in that order; junction bases with no gene match: 7. The CDR3 nucleotides read TGCGCCAGCAGTCAAGGGGGCAGGGGGCTAACAGATACGCAGTATTTT. Protein sequence: CASSQGGRGLTDTQYF.